This entry features one T cell receptor beta chain sequence. The antigen is undetermined. This sample was included in a study of cytomegalovirus exposure and HLA in healthy donors. For the study at large: The same platform as the 666 first-cohort repertoires was used for the 90 to 150 validation repertoires, a later analysis reported. Study outcomes and limitations: Rarity held for most TCR sequences, but there were some public TCRs that occurred in many donors. The study recorded 150 to 200 TCR beta chains that were cytomegalovirus-associated.

V dropped 5 bases and J dropped 1; count of bases not matched to a gene: 7. CDR1 is SGHAT, CDR2 FQNNGV, per germline. The CDR3 sequence is 16 residues long. The method was immunoSEQ multiplex PCR; TCRdb's version includes in-frame clones alone and lacks a portion of them. The sample carries 100,000 to 150,000 clones, about 91% recorded once. The rearrangement links TRBV11-2 to TRBJ2-1, with TRBD1 identical over 8 bases. The sequencing input was PBMCs. This TCR came from a woman under 30 in good health and CMV-seronegative. The CDR3 loop reads CASSPTGQVSYNEQFF. CDR3 in DNA: TGTGCCAGCAGCCCCACGGGACAGGTGTCCTACAATGAGCAGTTCTTC.